This TCR beta chain was profiled in a study of beta chain features in type 1 diabetes. The germline V and J ends were trimmed by 5 bases and 1 base, with 11 bases remaining between them. Germline-derived CDR1 and CDR2 are SGDLS and YYNGEE. The CDR3 has 14 amino acids. About 120 mL of blood, on average, came from one heparinised draw per donor. Since all of the isolated RNA was reverse transcribed, expressed TCRB transcripts were what got sequenced. Sequencing was performed with immunoSEQ multiplex PCR; in TCRdb, only in-frame clones are kept and a portion is missing. The sample yields about 150,000 clones, over 8.5% seen once.

Sequences were obtained from central memory CD4+ T cells from blood. The chain has TRBV9 and TRBJ2-3, with a possible D match to TRBD2 (7 bases). The clonotype comes from a man younger than 30 in good health. CDR3: CASSAGARTDTQYF. Written as DNA, the CDR3 is TGTGCCAGCAGTGCGGGGGCACGCACAGATACGCAGTATTTT.